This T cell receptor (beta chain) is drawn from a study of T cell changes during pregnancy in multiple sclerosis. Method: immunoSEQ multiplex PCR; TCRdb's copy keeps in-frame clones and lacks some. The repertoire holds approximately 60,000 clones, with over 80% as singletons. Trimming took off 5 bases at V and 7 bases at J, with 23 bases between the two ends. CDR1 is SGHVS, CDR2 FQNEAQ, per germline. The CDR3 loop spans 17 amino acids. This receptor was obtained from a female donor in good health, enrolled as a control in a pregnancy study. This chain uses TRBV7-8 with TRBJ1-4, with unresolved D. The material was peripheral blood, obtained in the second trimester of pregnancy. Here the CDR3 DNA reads TGTGCCAGCAGCCCTAGGCAACCGCCCGGGCGGGCTGAAAAACTGTTTTTT. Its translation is CASSPRQPPGRAEKLFF.